This entry lists 9 T cell receptor beta chains sequenced from one sample in a study of blood T cell repertoires in COVID-19. TCRdb's table, derived via immunoSEQ multiplex PCR, lists solely in-frame clones and lacks some. Here the sample spans about 190,000 clones, roughly 80% being singletons. Sequenced input: PBMCs or T cells enriched from blood (not recorded which). These receptors originate from a woman aged 25 to 45 who had recovered from COVID-19.

This chain links TRBV7-3 with TRBJ2-7, with 12 bases matching TRBD2. This CDR3 contains 15 residues. V gave up 5 bases and J gave up 2 bases; unmatched junction bases: 4. Per the germline V gene, CDR1 is SGHTA and CDR2 is FQGTGA. CDR3 sequence (DNA): TGTGCCAGCAGCCCAGGACTAGCGGGGACCTACGAGCAGTACTTC. Translation: CASSPGLAGTYEQYF.

The J gene is TRBJ1-3, the V gene TRBV4-1; D uncertain. Trimming stripped 3 bases from V and 1 base from J, with 10 bases between. CDR1 and CDR2 from the germline V gene are MGHRA and YSYEKL. The CDR3 spans 15 residues. CDR3 sequence reads: CASSHPRGSGNTIYF. The CDR3 nucleotides read TGCGCCAGCAGCCACCCCCGGGGATCTGGAAACACCATATATTTT.

The V call is TRBV7-2, the J call TRBJ1-5; D remains unclear. Germline V gene sequence: CDR1 SGHTA, CDR2 FQGNSA. V lost 0 bases and J 3 bases, leaving 6 bases between the germline ends. CDR3 length: 14 residues. This CDR3 is CASSLARNNQPQHF. In DNA form, the CDR3 reads TGTGCCAGCAGCTTAGCGCGGAACAATCAGCCCCAGCATTTT.

This chain connects TRBV28 to TRBJ1-6, with D perhaps matching TRBD1 (5 bases). This CDR3 has 16 amino acids. Germline V lookup: CDR1 MDHEN, CDR2 SYDVKM. V was cut by 3 bases and J by 7 bases, with 16 bases left in between. This CDR3 is CASSFGASLWNSPLHF. In nucleotides, the CDR3 is TGTGCCAGCAGTTTTGGGGCCTCCCTCTGGAATTCACCCCTCCACTTT.

The chain is built from TRBV10-1 and TRBJ1-4; D is possibly TRBD1 (5 bases). V shed 10 bases and J shed 7 bases, with 16 bases lying between them. This CDR3 has 13 residues. Germline V gene lookup returns CDR1 WNHNN and CDR2 SYGVQD (reference sequence). The CDR3 DNA sequence: TGCGCCACCCAAGCGGGGGGAGGTGAAAAACTGTTTTTT. It specifies CATQAGGGEKLFF.

The table lists this clone with a count of one. V usage is TRBV19 and J usage is TRBJ1-6; D possibly corresponds to TRBD1 (5 bases). CDR1 and CDR2 from the germline V gene are LNHDA and SQIVND (reference sequence). The V end was cut by 6 bases, the J end by 5 bases, with 8 bases between. CDR3 length: 13 residues. CDR3 amino acids: CASRTDNNSPLHF. DNA for the CDR3: TGTGCCAGTAGGACAGATAATAATTCACCCCTCCACTTT.

This chain connects TRBV18 to TRBJ2-7; 7 nucleotides agree with TRBD1. The CDR3 is 14 residues long. Germline V gene sequence: CDR1 KGHSH, CDR2 LQKENI. J was trimmed by 0 bases and V by 6 bases; bases with no gene match: 5. In DNA, the CDR3 is TGTGCCAGCTCTAGGGGGCCAAGCTCCTACGAGCAGTACGTC. Its protein product is CASSRGPSSYEQYV.

The chain has TRBV28 and TRBJ1-2, with TRBD1 identical over 7 bases. This CDR3 is 15 amino acids long. Losses at the gene ends were 5 bases for V and 1 base for J; bases not matched to a gene: 7. Germline CDR1 and CDR2: MDHEN and SYDVKM. CDR3 nucleotide sequence: TGTGCCAGCAGTCCGGGGACAGCTGTTAACTATGGCTACACCTTC. This sequence encodes CASSPGTAVNYGYTF.

The rearrangement uses TRBV6-1 and TRBJ1-5; 11 bases map to TRBD1. The CDR3 contains 16 residues. CDR1 and CDR2 from the germline V gene are MNHNS and SASEGT. V dropped 3 bases and J dropped 1; count of bases not matched to a gene: 2. This CDR3 reads CASSEDRGPSNQPQHF. CDR3 nucleotide sequence: TGTGCCAGCAGTGAGGACAGGGGGCCCAGCAATCAGCCCCAGCATTTT.